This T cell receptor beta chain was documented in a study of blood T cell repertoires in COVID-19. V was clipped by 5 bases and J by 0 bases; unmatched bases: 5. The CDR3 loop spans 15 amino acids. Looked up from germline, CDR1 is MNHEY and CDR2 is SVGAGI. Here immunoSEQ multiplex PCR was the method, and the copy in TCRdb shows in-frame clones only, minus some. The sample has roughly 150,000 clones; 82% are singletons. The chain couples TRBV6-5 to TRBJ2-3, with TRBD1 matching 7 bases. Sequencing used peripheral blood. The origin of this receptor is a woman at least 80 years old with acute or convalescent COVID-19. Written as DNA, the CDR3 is TGTGCCAGCAGTACTAGGGACAGTAGCACAGATACGCAGTATTTT. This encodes CASSTRDSSTDTQYF.